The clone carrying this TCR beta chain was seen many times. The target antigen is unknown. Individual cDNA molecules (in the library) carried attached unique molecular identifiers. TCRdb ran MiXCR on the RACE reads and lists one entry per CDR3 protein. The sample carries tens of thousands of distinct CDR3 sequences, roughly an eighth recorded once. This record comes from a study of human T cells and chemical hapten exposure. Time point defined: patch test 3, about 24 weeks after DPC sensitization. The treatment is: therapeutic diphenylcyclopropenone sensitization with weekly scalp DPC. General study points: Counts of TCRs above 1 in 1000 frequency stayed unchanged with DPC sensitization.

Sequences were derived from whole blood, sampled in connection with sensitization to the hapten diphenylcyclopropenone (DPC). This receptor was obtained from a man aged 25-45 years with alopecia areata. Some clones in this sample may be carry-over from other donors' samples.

The CDR3 DNA reads TGCGCCAGCAGCGCCGGGACGGCCTCCTACGAGCAGTACTTC. This translates into CASSAGTASYEQYF. V usage is TRBV5-1 and J usage is TRBJ2-7; D may match TRBD1 or TRBD2 (5 bases each). CDR1 SGHRS and CDR2 YFSETQ come from the germline V gene. The CDR3 consists of 14 residues. The V end was cut by 4 bases, the J end by 0 bases, with 11 bases between.